This TCR beta chain emerged from a study of T cell repertoires in ileal Crohn's disease. Study-wide background: Surgery for a complication: stricturing in roughly 60%, penetrating in roughly 39%. Thiopurines (11) or anti-TNF agents (approximately 20) were given postoperatively to about half.

This CDR3 spans 16 amino acids. V lost 1 base to trimming and J lost 6 bases; unmatched junction nucleotides: 7. Germline CDR1 reads SGHNT; CDR2 reads YYREEE (reference sequence). Eligibility required adulthood, ileal or ileocolonic Crohn's disease and indicated ileocolonic resection. Turning to this clone: What it recognizes is unknown.

Study-level results: Endoscopic recurrence occurred in every patient whose clonality exceeded 26.8%.

Assay used: immunoSEQ multiplex PCR; TCRdb lists only in-frame clones, some missing. This table has approximately 13,000 clones, less than 90% appearing once. The TCR was taken from an adult with Crohn's disease. J is TRBJ2-2 and V is TRBV5-4, with 9 bases identical to TRBD1. The sample consisted of ileal tissue. CDR3 loop: CASSLPGQGSSGELFF. The CDR3 bases are TGTGCCAGCAGCTTGCCGGGACAGGGATCTTCCGGGGAGCTGTTTTTT. Filled out from reference TRBV5-4 and TRBJ2-2, the complete variable domain reads ETGVTQSPTHLIKTRGQQVTLRCSSQSGHNTVSWYQQALGQGPQFIFQYYREEENGRGNFPPRFSGLQFPNYSSELNVNALELDDSALYLCASSLPGQGSSGELFFGEGSRLTVL.